A single sample gave rise to the 32 T cell receptor beta chains below, sequenced in a study of technical replicates of blood from a few donors. Some clones are missing from TCRdb's copy, which holds only in-frame ones; the method was immunoSEQ multiplex PCR. Of around 71,000 clones in the sample, around 90% were seen once. The material sequenced was T cells isolated from PBMCs. Source of these receptors: a human donor in good health.

The chain links TRBV6-4 to TRBJ2-4, with unresolved D. In germline, CDR1 is MRHNA, CDR2 SNTAGT. Trimming left V 5 bases short and J 2 bases short, with 10 bases between. The CDR3 spans 14 residues. The CDR3 spells CASSPLVTKNIQYF. The CDR3 DNA sequence: TGTGCCAGCAGTCCCCTAGTTACCAAAAACATTCAGTACTTC.

The chain combines TRBV20-1 with TRBJ2-7, with D maybe TRBD1 (6 bases). Trimming left V 6 bases short and J 6 bases short, with 12 bases between. This CDR3 comprises 11 residues. In germline, CDR1 is DFQATT, CDR2 SNEGSKA (reference sequence). The DNA of the CDR3 is TGCAGTGCCAACAGGGAATTCGAGCAGTACTTC. Translating it yields CSANREFEQYF.

The rearrangement joins TRBV7-9 to TRBJ1-4; 7 bases fit TRBD1. From germline, CDR1 is SEHNR and CDR2 FQNEAQ (reference sequence). The CDR3 runs to 15 residues. Germline trimming cut 1 base from V and 4 bases from J; bases unmatched to any gene: 3. CDR3 bases: TGTGCCAGCAGCTTAGGGGACAGCGGTAATGAAAAACTGTTTTTT. This gives the protein CASSLGDSGNEKLFF.

The rearrangement links TRBV18 to TRBJ2-1, with TRBD1 identical over 8 bases. The CDR3 is 14 residues long. Germline trimming cut 6 bases from V and 4 bases from J; bases unmatched to any gene: 5. Germline loops: CDR1 KGHSH, CDR2 LQKENI. This CDR3 is CASSATGVYNEQFF. CDR3 bases: TGTGCCAGCTCTGCGACAGGGGTTTACAATGAGCAGTTCTTC.

Here the CDR3 reads CASSWLRVDTEAFF. CDR3 nucleotide sequence: TGTGCCAGCAGTTGGCTCAGGGTTGACACTGAAGCTTTCTTT. The chain carries TRBV28 and TRBJ1-1; D might be TRBD1 (5 bases). V shed 4 bases and J shed 3 bases, with 12 bases lying between them. Germline assignment: CDR1 MDHEN and CDR2 SYDVKM. The CDR3 has 14 residues.

The chain recombines TRBV30 with TRBJ1-2; D uncertain. Trimming removed 5 bases from V and 0 bases from J, with 7 bases in between. Per the germline V gene, CDR1 is GTSNPN and CDR2 is SVGIG (reference sequence). The CDR3 spans 12 residues. The CDR3 sequence: CAWSRANYGYTF. The CDR3 DNA is TGTGCCTGGTCTCGGGCTAACTATGGCTACACCTTC.

This clone appeared a single time. The rearrangement uses TRBV5-1 and TRBJ1-4; no definite D call. The CDR3 has 15 amino acids. In germline, CDR1 is SGHRS, CDR2 YFSETQ. V lost 0 bases, J lost 3 bases, and 9 bases lay in between. The CDR3, as DNA: TGCGCCAGCAGCTTGGGATCGGGTCCTAATGAAAAACTGTTTTTT. It specifies CASSLGSGPNEKLFF.

This chain uses TRBV2 with TRBJ1-1, with 7 bases matching TRBD1. The V gene's germline CDR1 is SNHLY and CDR2 FYNNEI. This CDR3 is built from 15 residues. Trimming cost V 10 bases and J 1 base; bases outside gene matches: 12. The CDR3 nucleotides are TGTGCCACCAAATACGACCAGGGGGAGAACACTGAAGCTTTCTTT. It encodes CATKYDQGENTEAFF.

The chain employs TRBV7-8 and TRBJ2-7; no definite D call. The CDR3 totals 13 residues. Germline-derived CDR1 and CDR2 are SGHVS and FQNEAQ. V was shortened by 3 bases and J by 4 bases, with 10 bases between the two germline ends. This CDR3 reads CASSFRGRYEQYF. In nucleotides, the CDR3 is TGTGCCAGCAGCTTTAGAGGAAGGTACGAGCAGTACTTC.

The chain links TRBV7-8 to TRBJ1-1; 10 nucleotides line up with TRBD1. Germline-derived CDR1 and CDR2 are SGHVS and FQNEAQ. CDR3 length equals 15 residues. V shed 5 bases, J shed 4 bases, and the junction held 7 bases outside the gene matches. The CDR3 DNA reads TGTGCCAGCAGCGAAAGGGACAGGGGTCCCACTGAAGCTTTCTTT. This encodes CASSERDRGPTEAFF.

This sequence joins TRBV7-2 and TRBJ2-3; TRBD2 agrees at 7 bases. Unmatched junction bases numbered 10, after V lost 5 bases and J lost 2 bases. The CDR3 totals 16 residues. Germline CDR1 reads SGHTA; CDR2 reads FQGNSA. CDR3 nucleotide sequence: TGTGCCAGCAGCCCCTCCGCGGGAGACCCCACAGATACGCAGTATTTT. Encoded protein: CASSPSAGDPTDTQYF.

V usage is TRBV28 and J usage is TRBJ1-2; possibly TRBD1 for D (5 bases). V was pared by 6 bases and J by 0 bases, with 11 bases between. Germline-derived CDR1 and CDR2 are MDHEN and SYDVKM. CDR3 length: 14 amino acids. The DNA of the CDR3 is TGTGCCAGCAGGCCGGACACAACTAACTATGGCTACACCTTC. It is translated as CASRPDTTNYGYTF.

This clone has just a few counts. The V gene is TRBV6-1, the J gene TRBJ1-1; D is ambiguous. This CDR3 has 14 residues. Per the germline V gene, CDR1 is MNHNS and CDR2 is SASEGT. Trimming cost V 2 bases and J 7 bases, with 14 bases left between them. DNA for the CDR3: TGTGCCAGCAGTGAAAATTACCATGGCTTTGAAGCTTTCTTT. It yields the protein CASSENYHGFEAFF.

V and J are TRBV2 and TRBJ2-1; perhaps TRBD2 as D (5 bases). The CDR3 has 13 amino acids. Germline V lookup: CDR1 SNHLY, CDR2 FYNNEI. The ends were cut back, 4 bases at V and 4 bases at J, with 8 bases in the middle. CDR3 DNA: TGTGCCAGCAGTGCGTCGGGGTACAATGAGCAGTTCTTC. This translates into CASSASGYNEQFF.

This chain connects TRBV4-3 to TRBJ1-2, with 10 bases that match TRBD1. V was pared by 4 bases and J by 4 bases, with 0 bases of the junction left unmatched. CDR1 LGHNA and CDR2 YSLEER come from the germline V gene. This CDR3 is 13 amino acids long. In DNA form, the CDR3 reads TGCGCCAGCAGCCGGACAGGGGGCTATGGCTACACCTTC. Its translation: CASSRTGGYGYTF.

J is TRBJ1-5 and V is TRBV19; D is perhaps TRBD1 (5 bases). The CDR3 runs 14 residues. Looked up from germline, CDR1 is LNHDA and CDR2 is SQIVND (reference sequence). V was trimmed by 5 bases and J by 3 bases, leaving 11 bases between them. Here the CDR3 DNA reads TGTGCCAGTAGTCAAGGCAGGGCCAATCAGCCCCAGCATTTT. Protein: CASSQGRANQPQHF.

V gene TRBV7-3 combines with J gene TRBJ2-2, with a weak D call TRBD1 (5 bases). CDR1 is SGHTA and CDR2 is FQGTGA in the germline V gene. CDR3 size: 15 residues. V was cut by 1 base and J by 5 bases, with 11 bases left in between. CDR3 bases: TGTGCCAGCAGCTTAATCGCAGGGCGTACCGGGGAGCTGTTTTTT. It encodes CASSLIAGRTGELFF.

This sequence joins TRBV2 and TRBJ2-1; a weak D match, TRBD2 (6 bases). The germline gives CDR1 SNHLY, CDR2 FYNNEI. The CDR3 has 16 amino acids. The V end lost 2 bases, the J end lost 0 bases, and 11 bases lay between the germline ends. Here the CDR3 reads CASSELAENSYNEQFF. In DNA, the CDR3 is TGTGCCAGCAGTGAATTAGCGGAGAACTCCTACAATGAGCAGTTCTTC.

The chain has TRBV6-6 and TRBJ2-7; the D gene is possibly TRBD1 (6 bases). Trimming cost V 3 bases and J 3 bases, with 18 bases left between them. This CDR3 is built from 16 residues. Germline CDR1 MNHNY, CDR2 SVGAGI (reference sequence). The CDR3 DNA reads as TGTGCCAGCAGTTATAGTCGCCGGCAGGGGAGCTACGAGCAGTACTTC. The encoded protein is CASSYSRRQGSYEQYF.

The chain links TRBV6-5 to TRBJ1-4, with 7 bases aligning to TRBD1. Trimming removed 4 bases from V and 2 bases from J; junction bases left unmatched: 4. Germline V gives CDR1 MNHEY, CDR2 SVGAGI. This CDR3 has 15 amino acids. CDR3 DNA: TGTGCCAGCAGTTCCCTACAGGGGACTAATGAAAAACTGTTTTTT. Its translation is CASSSLQGTNEKLFF.

The chain joins TRBV7-9 to TRBJ2-5, with TRBD2 identical over 11 bases. The CDR3 totals 16 residues. Germline V CDR1 and CDR2: SEHNR, FQNEAQ (reference sequence). Trimming cost V 5 bases and J 5 bases; bases outside gene matches: 10. This CDR3 reads CASSTGLAGEGETQYF. CDR3 nucleotide sequence: TGTGCCAGCAGCACTGGACTAGCGGGTGAGGGGGAGACCCAGTACTTC.

In the case of this clone: The identical CDR3 is also encoded by other nucleotide sequences in the sample. V usage is TRBV7-2 and J usage is TRBJ2-3, with 11 bases fitting TRBD2. Germline trimming cut 2 bases from V and 2 bases from J; bases unmatched to any gene: 3. CDR1 is SGHTA and CDR2 is FQGNSA in the germline V gene. This CDR3 contains 16 residues. The CDR3 sequence: CASSLTSGSYTDTQYF. In nucleotides, the CDR3 is TGTGCCAGCAGCTTAACTAGCGGGAGTTACACAGATACGCAGTATTTT.

V is TRBV5-8 and J is TRBJ1-2; tentatively, D is TRBD1 (6 bases). The V gene's germline CDR1 is SGHTS and CDR2 YDEGEE. This CDR3 has 15 residues. Trimming pared 4 bases from V and 9 bases from J, leaving 22 bases between. The CDR3: CASSQPRGSRNRYTF. CDR3 DNA sequence: TGTGCCAGCAGCCAACCCAGGGGCTCCCGGAACCGCTACACCTTC.

The V call is TRBV29-1, the J call TRBJ2-7; 10 nucleotides match TRBD1. Unmatched junction bases numbered 8, after V lost 3 bases and J lost 6 bases. The CDR3 contains 14 residues. Germline V gene lookup returns CDR1 SQVTM and CDR2 ANQGSEA. The CDR3 protein is CSVEGTGVLGEQYF. CDR3 DNA sequence: TGCAGCGTTGAGGGGACAGGGGTACTCGGCGAGCAGTACTTC.

V and J are TRBV6-5 and TRBJ2-1; the D gene is possibly TRBD2 (5 bases). The CDR3 spans 16 residues. V was shortened by 0 bases and J by 7 bases, with 16 bases between the two germline ends. The V gene's germline CDR1 is MNHEY and CDR2 SVGAGI. Here the CDR3 DNA reads TGTGCCAGCAGTTACTCGACCGGCGAACTAGAAAATGAGCAGTTCTTC. Protein product: CASSYSTGELENEQFF.

CDR3 nucleotides: TGTGCCAGCAGCTTAACTTCCGGAGATGGCTACACCTTC. Translated, it gives CASSLTSGDGYTF. This sequence joins TRBV11-2 and TRBJ1-2; D unclear. Per the germline V gene, CDR1 is SGHAT and CDR2 is FQNNGV. Trimming removed 2 bases at V and 6 bases at J, with 10 bases between. The CDR3 has 13 residues.

The genes are TRBV6-5 and TRBJ1-3; D possibly corresponds to TRBD1 (5 bases). The germline V and J ends were trimmed by 0 bases and 4 bases, with 13 bases remaining between them. The CDR3 sequence is 16 residues long. From germline, CDR1 is MNHEY and CDR2 SVGAGI. The CDR3: CASSYSERGAGNTIYF. The CDR3 DNA is TGTGCCAGCAGTTACTCTGAAAGGGGTGCCGGAAACACCATATATTTT.

The V gene is TRBV6-1, the J gene TRBJ1-1; 7 bases are shared with TRBD1. The CDR3 runs to 17 residues. Germline V gene sequence: CDR1 MNHNS, CDR2 SASEGT. Germline trimming cut 3 bases from V and 4 bases from J; bases unmatched to any gene: 14. The CDR3, as DNA: TGTGCCAGCAGTGACCGACAGGGTTCCCCGTCCCTCACTGAAGCTTTCTTT. This translates into CASSDRQGSPSLTEAFF.

V gene TRBV7-9 combines with J gene TRBJ1-2; D ambiguous. Trimming pared 3 bases from V and 2 bases from J, leaving 10 bases between. CDR3 length: 14 residues. From germline, CDR1 is SEHNR and CDR2 FQNEAQ (reference sequence). The CDR3 region is CASSFHGGNYGYTF. The CDR3 DNA sequence: TGTGCCAGCAGCTTTCACGGCGGGAACTATGGCTACACCTTC.

J is TRBJ2-1 and V is TRBV11-3, with 9 bases that match TRBD2. CDR3 length: 16 amino acids. V was clipped by 5 bases and J by 2 bases; unmatched bases: 7. Germline V gene lookup returns CDR1 SGHNT and CDR2 YENEEA. The CDR3 loop is CASSRLAGPTYNEQFF. The CDR3 nucleotides read TGTGCCAGCAGCCGCCTAGCGGGGCCTACCTACAATGAGCAGTTCTTC.

This clone was seen once. V gene TRBV10-3 combines with J gene TRBJ2-7; a possible D gene is TRBD2 (6 bases). The CDR3 contains 13 residues. V lost 6 bases to trimming and J lost 4 bases, with 13 bases between them. CDR1 and CDR2 from the germline V gene are ENHRY and SYGVKD. CDR3 nucleotides: TGTGCCATCAGATTCGGACTACAATACGAGCAGTACTTC. Its protein product is CAIRFGLQYEQYF.

V usage is TRBV6-5 and J usage is TRBJ2-1; perhaps TRBD2 as D (6 bases). Germline loops: CDR1 MNHEY, CDR2 SVGAGI. V shed 6 bases and J shed 4 bases, with 10 bases lying between them. This CDR3 is 13 amino acids long. CDR3 amino acids: CASSPGRYNEQFF. In DNA, the CDR3 is TGTGCCAGCAGCCCCGGGAGATACAATGAGCAGTTCTTC.